This T cell receptor (beta chain) is from a study of blood T cell repertoires in COVID-19. As for the study in general: Samples of COVID-19 (acute and convalescent) were obtained from the United States, Italy and Spain. PBMCs, B-cell-depleted T cells, or T cells were the source of the cDNA or gDNA that made up the material.

Germline-derived CDR1 and CDR2 are SGHNT and YYREEE (reference sequence). The CDR3 is 13 residues long. The V and J ends lost 4 bases and 5 bases respectively, with 12 bases between them. Sequencing was performed with immunoSEQ multiplex PCR; in TCRdb, only in-frame clones are kept and a portion is missing. This table has over 250,000 clones, around nine tenths appearing once. The specimen sequenced was peripheral blood. V usage is TRBV5-4 and J usage is TRBJ2-5; possible D gene TRBD2, 5 bases. This clonotype was obtained from a woman between 40 and 50 years old who had recovered from COVID-19. The CDR3 sequence is CASSPGPGETQYF. CDR3 DNA sequence: TGTGCCAGCAGCCCCGGCCCGGGGGAGACCCAGTACTTC.